These T cell receptor beta chains were read from a single sample in a study of circulating and synovial CD4+ cells in juvenile arthritis. Method: immunoSEQ multiplex PCR; TCRdb's copy keeps in-frame clones and lacks some. Of about 33,000 clones listed, 90% to 95% are singletons. What was sequenced was CD4+ T cells from blood. The receptors come from a human donor with juvenile idiopathic arthritis. The CDR3 runs from the conserved cysteine through the conserved F or W.

v_gene	j_gene	CDR3aa
TRBV28	TRBJ2-4	CASSLGQQNIQYF
TRBV18	TRBJ1-3	CASSPAGGIGTIYF
TRBV28	TRBJ1-5	CASRPTPGRVNQPQHF
TRBV6-4	TRBJ1-2	CASSPQRGTGYTF
TRBV9	TRBJ1-3	CASSVTTGSSGNTIYF
TRBV6-1	TRBJ1-2	CASSAVSGTGGGYTF
TRBV15	TRBJ2-2	CATSRGLGELFF
TRBV29-1	TRBJ1-2	CSVAGIHTQAYGYTF
TRBV18	TRBJ2-7	CASSPDMSSYEQYF
TRBV5-1	TRBJ2-3	CASRGTSGGAADTQYF
TRBV9	TRBJ2-1	CASQRTDASYNEQFF
TRBV30	TRBJ2-5	CAWSGNRVGETQYF
TRBV14	TRBJ2-7	CASSQDAAREQYF
TRBV19	-	CASSPLPRYEQYF
TRBV28	TRBJ2-5	CASSLWGSWDREIQETQYF
TRBV11-2	TRBJ1-2	CASSSPTGVGGYGYTF
TRBV10-2	TRBJ2-2	CASRGGADTGELFF
TRBV27	TRBJ2-7	CASSRGTGANYYEQYF
TRBV9	TRBJ2-2	CASSARTATGELFF
TRBV2	TRBJ1-4	CASRITQQGRLFF
TRBV9	TRBJ1-5	CASGGNGYQPQHF
TRBV25-1	-	CASSESKGGAATHREQYF
TRBV18	TRBJ2-7	CASSPGQGDGQYF
TRBV27	TRBJ1-5	CASSYRGRNQPQHF
TRBV7-8	TRBJ2-7	CASSLNRGEQYF
TRBV28	TRBJ2-3	CASSPGGADTQYF
TRBV10-3	TRBJ2-5	CAISEGLRETQYF
TRBV7-2	TRBJ1-5	CASSFRQGEWQPQHF
TRBV19	TRBJ2-7	CASSDSSGYEQYF
TRBV9	TRBJ2-7	CASSVGGTELHF
TRBV5-1	TRBJ2-7	CASSLGVGGAYEQYF
TRBV4-2	TRBJ2-2	CASSQETAGNTGELFF
TRBV7-8	TRBJ2-1	CASSWSSYNEQFF
TRBV19	TRBJ2-7	CASSSTHRGHEQYF
TRBV28	TRBJ2-5	CASSLYPGTGPETQYF
TRBV13	TRBJ2-5	CASSRLAGGSTQYF
TRBV6-5	TRBJ2-7	CASSYPDRGRYEQYF
TRBV28	TRBJ1-2	CASSLSLRGAFYGYTF
TRBV19	TRBJ1-5	CASSILDRPYSNQPQHF
TRBV2	TRBJ1-2	CASRYTDSVPGYTF
TRBV21-1	TRBJ1-6	CASSEHNRDPSSPLHF
TRBV9	TRBJ2-1	CALLRGSYNEQFF
TRBV28	TRBJ1-5	CASSLVTGGRQPQHF
TRBV4-3	TRBJ2-6	CASSHGGSSGANVLTF